The 9 T cell receptor beta chains below all came from one sample that was sequenced in a study of OX40 agonist ivuxolimab in advanced cancers. The method was immunoSEQ multiplex PCR; TCRdb's version includes in-frame clones alone and lacks a portion of them. This table holds 60,000 to 90,000 clones, about 88% found once. The material was CD4+ or CD8+ T cells sorted from blood, obtained in a trial of the OX40 agonist ivuxolimab. The receptors derive from an adult with an advanced solid tumor such as melanoma, head and neck, liver or kidney cancer.

This clone was observed a single time. V is TRBV18 and J is TRBJ2-7; 9 bases match TRBD2. The CDR3 extends over 16 amino acids. V shed 1 base, J shed 5 bases, and the junction held 9 bases outside the gene matches. CDR1 and CDR2 from the germline V gene are KGHSH and LQKENI. Here the CDR3 DNA reads TGTGCCAGCTCACCACTTCGGGTAGCGGGAGCCGACGAGCAGTACTTC. Translated: CASSPLRVAGADEQYF.

The genes are TRBV7-9 and TRBJ1-4; 7 nucleotides match TRBD1. The CDR3 loop spans 14 amino acids. Germline assignment: CDR1 SEHNR and CDR2 FQNEAQ (reference sequence). After removal of 4 bases from V and 4 bases from J, the junction contained 3 bases not matched to a gene. DNA of the CDR3: TGTGCCAGCAGCTCCGGGACAGATAATGAAAAACTGTTTTTT. Amino acid sequence: CASSSGTDNEKLFF. Looking up the rest from reference TRBV7-9 and TRBJ1-4 gives the full variable domain: DTGVSQNPRHKITKRGQNVTFRCDPISEHNRLYWYRQTLGQGPEFLTYFQNEAQLEKSRLLSDRFSAERPKGSFSTLEIQRTEQGDSAMYLCASSSGTDNEKLFFGSGTQLSVL.

The chain couples TRBV28 to TRBJ2-5; 9 nucleotides align to TRBD2. This CDR3 spans 13 amino acids. The germline V gene encodes CDR1 MDHEN and CDR2 SYDVKM. V was pared by 8 bases and J by 5 bases, with 6 bases of the junction left unmatched. CDR3 amino acids: CASGTSGPETQYF. CDR3 nucleotide sequence: TGTGCCAGCGGTACTAGCGGGCCGGAGACCCAGTACTTC.

The chain joins TRBV19 to TRBJ2-2; 10 bases are a match to TRBD1. There are 20 residues in the CDR3. Germline V gives CDR1 LNHDA, CDR2 SQIVND (reference sequence). V dropped 5 bases and J dropped 5; count of bases not matched to a gene: 20. This CDR3 reads CASSSTGTGDPQRGTGELFF. DNA for the CDR3: TGTGCCAGTAGTTCCACCGGGACAGGGGACCCTCAGAGGGGGACCGGGGAGCTGTTTTTT.

This chain connects TRBV6-4 to TRBJ1-1; 7 positions match TRBD1. The junction had 2 bases not matched to a gene; V was cut back by 4 bases and J by 3 bases. The CDR3 is made up of 13 amino acids. Looked up from germline, CDR1 is MRHNA and CDR2 is SNTAGT. The CDR3 sequence: CASSVQGDTEAFF. CDR3 nucleotide sequence: TGTGCCAGCAGTGTTCAGGGGGACACTGAAGCTTTCTTT.

V gene TRBV7-8 combines with J gene TRBJ2-2; D is unclear. V dropped 1 base and J dropped 9 bases, with 3 bases sitting between them. Per germline, CDR1 SGHVS and CDR2 FQNEAQ. This CDR3 is 11 amino acids long. The CDR3 nucleotides read TGTGCCAGCAGCTTAGTGTGGGAGCTGTTTTTT. It yields the protein CASSLVWELFF.

The rearrangement uses TRBV11-3 and TRBJ1-1, with D perhaps matching TRBD1 (6 bases). The CDR3 loop spans 17 amino acids. Trimming cost V 5 bases and J 6 bases, with 25 bases left between them. The germline CDR1 and CDR2 sequences are SGHNT and YENEEA. CDR3 loop: CASSPAGFPAGAAEAFF. As DNA, the CDR3 is TGTGCCAGCAGCCCGGCGGGGTTCCCAGCGGGGGCTGCTGAAGCTTTCTTT. Full variable domain (missing parts from reference TRBV11-3 and TRBJ1-1): EAGVVQSPRYKIIEKKQPVAFWCNPISGHNTLYWYLQNLGQGPELLIRYENEEAVDDSQLPKDRFSAERLKGVDSTLKIQPAELGDSAVYLCASSPAGFPAGAAEAFFGQGTRLTVV.

This rearrangement joins TRBV19 to TRBJ2-6; tentative D call: TRBD1 (5 bases). Germline lookup yields CDR1 LNHDA and CDR2 SQIVND (reference sequence). The CDR3 sequence is 12 residues long. V lost 3 bases, J lost 16 bases, and 13 bases lay in between. CDR3 bases: TGTGCCAGTAGTATTCCCCTACGGACACTGACTTTC. It encodes CASSIPLRTLTF. The full variable domain, completed using reference TRBV19 and TRBJ2-6, is DGGITQSPKYLFRKEGQNVTLSCEQNLNHDAMYWYRQDPGQGLRLIYYSQIVNDFQKGDIAEGYSVSREKKESFPLTVTSAQKNPTAFYLCASSIPLRTLTFGAGSRLTVL.

This chain links TRBV7-2 with TRBJ1-2; 9 bases fit TRBD1. This CDR3 region has 16 residues. Per germline, CDR1 SGHTA and CDR2 FQGNSA. V was pared by 0 bases and J by 5 bases, with 7 bases of the junction left unmatched. The CDR3 region is CASSLALGQGVYGYTF. Written as DNA, the CDR3 is TGTGCCAGCAGCTTAGCGCTGGGACAGGGAGTATATGGCTACACCTTC.